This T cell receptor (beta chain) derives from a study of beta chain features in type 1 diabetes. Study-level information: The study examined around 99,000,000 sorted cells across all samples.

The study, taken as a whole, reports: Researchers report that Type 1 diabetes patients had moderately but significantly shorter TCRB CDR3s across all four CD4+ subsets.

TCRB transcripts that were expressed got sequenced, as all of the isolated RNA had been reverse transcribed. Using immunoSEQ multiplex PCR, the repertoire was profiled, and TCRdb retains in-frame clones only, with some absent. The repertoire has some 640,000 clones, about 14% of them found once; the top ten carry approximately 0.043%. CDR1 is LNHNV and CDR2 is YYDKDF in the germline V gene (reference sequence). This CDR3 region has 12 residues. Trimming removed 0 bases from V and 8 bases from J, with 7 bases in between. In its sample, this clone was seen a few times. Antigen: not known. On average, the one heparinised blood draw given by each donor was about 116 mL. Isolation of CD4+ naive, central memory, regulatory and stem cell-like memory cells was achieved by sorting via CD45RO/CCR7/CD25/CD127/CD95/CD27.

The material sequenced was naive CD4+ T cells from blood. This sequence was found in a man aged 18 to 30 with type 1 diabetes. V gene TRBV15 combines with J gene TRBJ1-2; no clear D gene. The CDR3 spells CATSREARGYTF. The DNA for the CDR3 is TGTGCCACCAGCAGAGAAGCGAGGGGCTACACCTTC.